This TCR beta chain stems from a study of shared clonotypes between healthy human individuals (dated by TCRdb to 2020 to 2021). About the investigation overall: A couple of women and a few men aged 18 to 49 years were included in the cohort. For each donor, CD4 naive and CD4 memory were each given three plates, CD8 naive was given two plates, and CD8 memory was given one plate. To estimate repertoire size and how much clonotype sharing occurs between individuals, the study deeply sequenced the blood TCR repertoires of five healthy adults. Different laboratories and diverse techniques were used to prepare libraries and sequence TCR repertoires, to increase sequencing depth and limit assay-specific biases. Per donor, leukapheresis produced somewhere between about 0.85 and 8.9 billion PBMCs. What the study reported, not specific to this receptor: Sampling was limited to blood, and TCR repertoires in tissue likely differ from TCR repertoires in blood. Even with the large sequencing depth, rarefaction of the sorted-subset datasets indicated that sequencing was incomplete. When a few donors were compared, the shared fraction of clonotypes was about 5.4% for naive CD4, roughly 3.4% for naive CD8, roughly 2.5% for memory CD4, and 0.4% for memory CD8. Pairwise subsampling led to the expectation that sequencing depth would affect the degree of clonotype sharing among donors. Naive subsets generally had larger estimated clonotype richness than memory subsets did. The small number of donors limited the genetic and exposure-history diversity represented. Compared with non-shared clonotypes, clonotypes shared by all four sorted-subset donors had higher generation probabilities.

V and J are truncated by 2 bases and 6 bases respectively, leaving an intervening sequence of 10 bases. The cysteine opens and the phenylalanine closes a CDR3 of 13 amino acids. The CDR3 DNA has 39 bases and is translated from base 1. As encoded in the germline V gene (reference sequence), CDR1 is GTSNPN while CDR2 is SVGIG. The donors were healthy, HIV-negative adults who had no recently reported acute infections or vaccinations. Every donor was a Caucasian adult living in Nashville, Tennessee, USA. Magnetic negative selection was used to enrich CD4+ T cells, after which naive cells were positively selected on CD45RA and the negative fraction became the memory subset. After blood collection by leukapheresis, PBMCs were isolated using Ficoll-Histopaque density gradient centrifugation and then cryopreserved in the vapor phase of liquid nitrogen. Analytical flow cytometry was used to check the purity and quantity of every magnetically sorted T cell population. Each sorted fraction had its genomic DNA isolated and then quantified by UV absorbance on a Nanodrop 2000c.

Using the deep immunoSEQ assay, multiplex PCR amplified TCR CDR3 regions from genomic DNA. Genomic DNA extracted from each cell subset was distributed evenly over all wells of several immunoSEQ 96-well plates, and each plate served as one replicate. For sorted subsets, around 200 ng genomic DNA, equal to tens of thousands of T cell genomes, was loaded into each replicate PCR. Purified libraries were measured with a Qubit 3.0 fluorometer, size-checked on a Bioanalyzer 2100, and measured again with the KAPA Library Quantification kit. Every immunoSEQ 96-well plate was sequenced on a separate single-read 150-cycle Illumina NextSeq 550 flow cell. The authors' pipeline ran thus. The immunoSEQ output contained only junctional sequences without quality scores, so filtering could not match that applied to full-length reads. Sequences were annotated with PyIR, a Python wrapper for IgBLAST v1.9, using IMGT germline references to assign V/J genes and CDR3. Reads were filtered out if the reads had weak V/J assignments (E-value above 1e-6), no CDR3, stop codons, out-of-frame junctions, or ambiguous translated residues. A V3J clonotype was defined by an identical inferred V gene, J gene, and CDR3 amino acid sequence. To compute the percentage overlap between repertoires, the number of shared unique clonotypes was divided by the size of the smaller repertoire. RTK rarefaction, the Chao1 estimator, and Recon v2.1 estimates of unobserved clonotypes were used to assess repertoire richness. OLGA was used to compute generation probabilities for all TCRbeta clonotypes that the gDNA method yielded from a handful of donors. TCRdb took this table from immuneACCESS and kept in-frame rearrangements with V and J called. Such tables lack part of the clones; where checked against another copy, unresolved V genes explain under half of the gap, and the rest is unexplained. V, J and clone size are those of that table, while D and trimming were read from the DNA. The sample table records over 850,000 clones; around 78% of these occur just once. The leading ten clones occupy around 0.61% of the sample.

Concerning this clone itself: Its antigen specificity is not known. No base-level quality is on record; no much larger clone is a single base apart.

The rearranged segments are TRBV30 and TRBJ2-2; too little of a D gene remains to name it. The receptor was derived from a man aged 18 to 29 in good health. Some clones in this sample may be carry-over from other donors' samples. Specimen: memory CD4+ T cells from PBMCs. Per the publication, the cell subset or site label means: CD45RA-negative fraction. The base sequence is TGTGCCTGGAGTCGGAAAGGTTCCGGGGAGCTGTTTTTT. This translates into CAWSRKGSGELFF.